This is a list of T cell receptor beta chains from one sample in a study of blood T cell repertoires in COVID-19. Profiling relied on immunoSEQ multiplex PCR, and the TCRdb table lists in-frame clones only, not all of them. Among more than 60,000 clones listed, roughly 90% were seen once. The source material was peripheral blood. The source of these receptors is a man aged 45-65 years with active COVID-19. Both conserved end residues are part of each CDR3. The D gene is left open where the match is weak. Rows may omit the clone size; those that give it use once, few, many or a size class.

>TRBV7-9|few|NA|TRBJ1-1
CASSLMGAPQTGAFF
TGTGCCAGCAGCTTAATGGGGGCGCCCCAAACCGGGGCTTTCTTT
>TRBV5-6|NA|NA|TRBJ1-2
CASSFKSTSGYTF
TGTGCCAGCAGCTTTAAGTCGACTTCCGGCTACACCTTC
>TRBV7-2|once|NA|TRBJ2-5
CASSLDLGGTQYF
TGTGCCAGCAGCTTAGATCTAGGGGGGACCCAGTACTTC
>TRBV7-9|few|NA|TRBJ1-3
CASSSRGAGAGNTIYF
TGTGCCAGCAGCTCCCGAGGGGCAGGGGCTGGAAACACCATATATTTT
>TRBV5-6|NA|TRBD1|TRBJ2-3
CASRTAGGITDTQYF
TGTGCCAGCAGGACCGCAGGGGGCATTACAGATACGCAGTATTTT
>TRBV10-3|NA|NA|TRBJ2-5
CAISDWQGRETQYF
TGTGCCATCAGTGATTGGCAGGGGAGAGAGACCCAGTACTTC
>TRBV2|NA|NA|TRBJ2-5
CASRRSQETQYF
TGTGCCAGCAGGAGGAGTCAAGAGACCCAGTACTTC
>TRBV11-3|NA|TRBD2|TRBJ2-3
CASSLGTSGTVDTQYF
TGTGCCAGCAGCTTAGGGACTAGCGGGACTGTAGATACGCAGTATTTT
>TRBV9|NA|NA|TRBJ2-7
CASSVGASSYEQYF
TGTGCCAGCAGCGTAGGGGCCAGCTCCTACGAGCAGTACTTC
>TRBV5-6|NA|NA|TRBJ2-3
CASSFVAEDTDTQYF
TGTGCCAGCAGCTTTGTTGCGGAGGACACAGATACGCAGTATTTT
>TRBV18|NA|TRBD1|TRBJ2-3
CASSPFQGAVTKTDTQYF
TGTGCCAGCTCACCTTTTCAGGGGGCCGTTACGAAAACAGATACGCAGTATTTT
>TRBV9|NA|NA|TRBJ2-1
CASSVVPELEYNEQFF
TGTGCCAGCAGCGTCGTTCCGGAGTTGGAATACAATGAGCAGTTCTTC
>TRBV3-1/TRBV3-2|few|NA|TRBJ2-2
CASSLMRAPGELFF
TGTGCCAGCAGCCTCATGAGGGCCCCCGGGGAGCTGTTTTTT
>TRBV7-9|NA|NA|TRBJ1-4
CASSTSLGLPGQHEKLFF
TGTGCCAGCAGTACGAGCTTGGGCCTCCCAGGACAGCATGAAAAACTGTTTTTT
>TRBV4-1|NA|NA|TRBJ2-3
CASSLNTGSRQYF
TGCGCCAGCAGCCTCAACACCGGGAGTCGGCAGTATTTT
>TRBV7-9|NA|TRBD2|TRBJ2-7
CASSPWGGSSGIHEQYF
TGTGCCAGCAGCCCTTGGGGAGGTTCTAGCGGGATCCACGAGCAGTACTTC
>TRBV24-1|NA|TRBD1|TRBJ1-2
CATSDPGQGNYGYTF
TGTGCCACCAGTGACCCGGGACAGGGGAACTATGGCTACACCTTC
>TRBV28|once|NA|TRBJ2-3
CASSSTVEGDTQYF
TGTGCCAGCAGTTCGACAGTGGAGGGGGATACGCAGTATTTT
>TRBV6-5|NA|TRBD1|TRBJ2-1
CASSSWTGYYNEQFF
TGTGCCAGCAGTTCCTGGACAGGCTATTACAATGAGCAGTTCTTC
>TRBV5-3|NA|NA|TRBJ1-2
CARSLFRINYGYTF
TGTGCCAGAAGCTTGTTCAGAATCAACTATGGCTACACCTTC
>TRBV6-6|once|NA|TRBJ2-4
CASEIQPGRNIQYF
TGTGCCAGCGAAATTCAGCCGGGGAGAAACATTCAGTACTTC
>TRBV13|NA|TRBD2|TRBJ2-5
CASSLMGGLAGGQETQYF
TGTGCCAGCAGCTTAATGGGGGGACTAGCGGGAGGGCAAGAGACCCAGTACTTC
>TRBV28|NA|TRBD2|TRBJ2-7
CASSLIARLAGGSEQYF
TGTGCCAGCAGTTTAATCGCAAGACTAGCGGGAGGTAGCGAGCAGTACTTC
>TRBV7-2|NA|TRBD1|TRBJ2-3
CASSWEDRGGDTQYF
TGTGCCAGCAGCTGGGAGGACAGGGGGGGAGATACGCAGTATTTT
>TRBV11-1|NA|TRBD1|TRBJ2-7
CASSKGQWGYEQYF
TGTGCCAGCAGCAAGGGACAGTGGGGATACGAGCAGTACTTC
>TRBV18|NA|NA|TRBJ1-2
CASSPGTYGYTF
TGTGCCAGCTCACCGGGCACCTATGGCTACACCTTC
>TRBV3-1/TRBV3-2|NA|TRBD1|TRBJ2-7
CASKNSGTGPYEQYF
TGTGCCAGCAAGAATTCCGGGACAGGGCCCTACGAGCAGTACTTC
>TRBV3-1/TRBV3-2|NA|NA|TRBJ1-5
CASSHSSTRQPQHF
TGTGCCAGCAGCCACTCATCAACGAGGCAGCCCCAGCATTTT
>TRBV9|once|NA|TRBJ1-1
CASSVGHTSTEAFF
TGTGCCAGCAGCGTGGGACACACGTCCACTGAAGCTTTCTTT
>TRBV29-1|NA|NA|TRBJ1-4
CSVTDRTTNEKLFF
TGCAGCGTTACTGACAGAACAACTAATGAAAAACTGTTTTTT
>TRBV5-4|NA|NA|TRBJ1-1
CASSLTGGTEAFF
TGTGCCAGCAGCTTGACAGGCGGCACTGAAGCTTTCTTT
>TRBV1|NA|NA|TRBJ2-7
CTSSQDPCGGGYEQYF
TGCACCAGCAGCCAAGATCCATGCGGGGGGGGGTACGAGCAGTACTTC
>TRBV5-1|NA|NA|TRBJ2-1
CASSLIVVDEQFF
TGCGCCAGCAGCTTGATAGTAGTGGATGAGCAGTTCTTC
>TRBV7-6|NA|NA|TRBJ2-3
CASSLVGVLTDTQYF
TGTGCCAGCAGCTTAGTCGGGGTGTTGACAGATACGCAGTATTTT
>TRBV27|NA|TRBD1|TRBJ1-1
CASRLPGQGRAFF
TGTGCCAGCAGACTCCCGGGACAGGGTAGAGCTTTCTTT
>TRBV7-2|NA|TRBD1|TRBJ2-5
CASSFQRTGTQYF
TGTGCCAGCAGCTTCCAGCGGACAGGGACCCAGTACTTC
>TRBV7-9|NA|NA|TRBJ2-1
CASSFWGVNEQFF
TGTGCCAGCAGCTTCTGGGGGGTGAATGAGCAGTTCTTC
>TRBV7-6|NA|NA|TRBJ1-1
CASSHRGGMNTEAFF
TGTGCCAGCAGCCATCGGGGGGGAATGAACACTGAAGCTTTCTTT
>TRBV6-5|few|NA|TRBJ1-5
CASSYEPPYSNQPQHF
TGTGCCAGCAGTTACGAGCCACCCTATAGCAATCAGCCCCAGCATTTT
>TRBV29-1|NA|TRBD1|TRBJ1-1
CSVAGGSTEAFF
TGCAGCGTGGCAGGGGGAAGCACTGAAGCTTTCTTT
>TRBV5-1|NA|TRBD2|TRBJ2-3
CASGVSGTFADTQYF
TGCGCCAGCGGCGTTAGCGGGACTTTCGCAGATACGCAGTATTTT
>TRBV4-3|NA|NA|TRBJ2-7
CASSQDEATGGFGVEQYF
TGCGCCAGCAGCCAAGATGAGGCCACCGGGGGTTTTGGGGTCGAGCAGTACTTC
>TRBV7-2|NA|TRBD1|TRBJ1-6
CASSVDRASSPLHF
TGTGCCAGCAGCGTAGACAGGGCCAGTTCACCCCTCCACTTT
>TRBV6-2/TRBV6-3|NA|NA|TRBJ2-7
CASSYRFLPPAPTAYEQYF
TGTGCCAGCAGTTACCGTTTCCTTCCCCCAGCGCCTACCGCCTACGAGCAGTACTTC
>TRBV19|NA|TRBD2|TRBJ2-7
CASSRLAGGSSYEQYF
TGTGCCAGTAGTAGGCTAGCGGGGGGCTCCTCCTACGAGCAGTACTTC
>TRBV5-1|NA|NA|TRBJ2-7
CASSLAGGDYEQYF
TGCGCCAGCAGCTTGGCCGGAGGAGACTACGAGCAGTACTTC
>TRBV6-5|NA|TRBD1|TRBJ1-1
CASSPGTGKSTEAFF
TGTGCCAGCAGTCCCGGGACAGGGAAATCCACTGAAGCTTTCTTT
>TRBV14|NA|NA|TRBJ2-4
CASSQDLVREIKNIQYF
TGTGCCAGCAGCCAAGATCTTGTCAGGGAAATCAAAAACATTCAGTACTTC
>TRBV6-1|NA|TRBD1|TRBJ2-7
CASSETEDRAFWYF
TGTGCCAGCAGTGAAACCGAAGACAGGGCGTTTTGGTACTTC
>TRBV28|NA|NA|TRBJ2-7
CASNDRTLSYEQYF
TGTGCCAGCAATGACAGGACTCTCTCCTACGAGCAGTACTTC
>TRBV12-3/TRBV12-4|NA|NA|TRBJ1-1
CASSLLLSTEAFF
TGTGCCAGCAGCCTTTTGTTATCCACTGAAGCTTTCTTT